What follows are 18 T cell receptor beta chains derived from one specimen sequenced in a study of cytomegalovirus exposure and HLA in healthy donors. Produced via immunoSEQ multiplex PCR; TCRdb's table is partial and in-frame only. The sample carries about 150,000 clones, approximately 93% recorded once. The material sequenced was PBMCs. These TCRs come from a man in his late teens or twenties in good health and CMV-seronegative.

There are a few counts of this clone. The V and J genes are TRBV9 and TRBJ2-6; 9 bases are shared with TRBD1. The germline V gene encodes CDR1 SGDLS and CDR2 YYNGEE. This CDR3 is built from 16 residues. V dropped 7 bases and J dropped 0; count of bases not matched to a gene: 5. The CDR3 coding sequence is TGTGCCAGCCACAGGGGGCACTCCTCTGGGGCCAACGTCCTGACTTTC. The encoded protein is CASHRGHSSGANVLTF.

The chain is built from TRBV6-1 and TRBJ2-7; D not resolved. V shed 4 bases and J shed 0 bases, with 10 bases lying between them. Germline-derived CDR1 and CDR2 are MNHNS and SASEGT. The CDR3 has 14 residues. The CDR3 is CASSAQLSSYEQYF. In DNA, the CDR3 is TGTGCCAGCAGTGCACAGTTGAGCTCCTACGAGCAGTACTTC.

About this clone itself: One junction end does not reproduce the germline sequence, and a read error may be involved. The CDR3 loop reads CVSSLTRERGNYGYTF. The CDR3 coding sequence is TGTGTCAGCAGCTTAACAAGGGAAAGGGGGAACTATGGCTACACCTTC. The chain carries TRBV11-2 and TRBJ1-2, with a tentative D call TRBD1 (6 bases). The CDR3 is made up of 16 amino acids. CDR1 is SGHAT and CDR2 is FQNNGV in the germline V gene. Complete variable domain (other parts from reference TRBV11-2 and TRBJ1-2): EAGVAQSPRYKIIEKRQSVAFWCNPISGHATLYWYQQILGQGPKLLIQFQNNGVVDDSQLPKDRFSAERLKGVDSTLKIQPAKLEDSAVYLCVSSLTRERGNYGYTFGSGTRLTVV.

This clone has a single count. The chain couples TRBV13 to TRBJ1-2; possible D gene TRBD1, 6 bases. V was shortened by 4 bases and J by 8 bases, with 26 bases between the two germline ends. In germline, CDR1 is PRHDT, CDR2 FYEKMQ (reference sequence). This CDR3 has 17 residues. The CDR3 reads CASSSPSGTSERDGYTF. The CDR3 bases are TGTGCCAGCAGCTCACCATCCGGGACATCTGAACGGGACGGCTACACCTTC. Variable domain in full (rest from reference TRBV13 and TRBJ1-2): AAGVIQSPRHLIKEKRETATLKCYPIPRHDTVYWYQQGPGQDPQFLISFYEKMQSDKGSIPDRFSAQQFSDYHSELNMSSLELGDSALYFCASSSPSGTSERDGYTFGSGTRLTVV.

This chain links TRBV5-1 with TRBJ1-3; no definite D call. The CDR3 sequence is 15 residues long. The V gene's germline CDR1 is SGHRS and CDR2 YFSETQ. Trimming left V 4 bases short and J 1 base short, with 12 bases between. This CDR3 is CASSLDLPSGNTIYF. Here the CDR3 DNA reads TGCGCCAGCAGCCTGGACTTGCCGTCTGGAAACACCATATATTTT.

The chain employs TRBV5-1 and TRBJ1-3; D is uncertain. The CDR3 is made up of 14 amino acids. The germline V and J ends were trimmed by 9 bases and 4 bases, with 17 bases remaining between them. Per germline, CDR1 SGHRS and CDR2 YFSETQ. The CDR3 spells CATAGREYGNTIYF. CDR3 in DNA: TGCGCCACAGCCGGGAGGGAATACGGAAACACCATATATTTT.

There are a few counts of this clone. The V and J genes are TRBV5-4 and TRBJ1-1; 7 bases fit TRBD1. J gave up 1 base and V 3 bases, and 12 bases lay outside the gene matches. Germline V gene data show CDR1 as SGHNT and CDR2 as YYREEE (reference sequence). The CDR3 length is 17 residues. In DNA form, the CDR3 reads TGTGCCAGCAGCTACACTACTACGGGACAGTGGAACACTGAAGCTTTCTTT. Encoded protein: CASSYTTTGQWNTEAFF. Using reference TRBV5-4 and TRBJ1-1 for the parts outside the CDR3, the full variable domain is ETGVTQSPTHLIKTRGQQVTLRCSSQSGHNTVSWYQQALGQGPQFIFQYYREEENGRGNFPPRFSGLQFPNYSSELNVNALELDDSALYLCASSYTTTGQWNTEAFFGQGTRLTVV.

This sequence joins TRBV11-3 and TRBJ2-5; 9 bases agree with TRBD2. Germline V lookup: CDR1 SGHNT, CDR2 YENEEA. The CDR3 is 14 amino acids. J was trimmed by 2 bases and V by 5 bases; bases with no gene match: 3. The CDR3 nucleotides read TGTGCCAGCAGCCGTAGCGGGAGTCAAGAGACCCAGTACTTC. It codes for CASSRSGSQETQYF. The full variable domain, with the rest looked up from reference TRBV11-3 and TRBJ2-5, is EAGVVQSPRYKIIEKKQPVAFWCNPISGHNTLYWYLQNLGQGPELLIRYENEEAVDDSQLPKDRFSAERLKGVDSTLKIQPAELGDSAVYLCASSRSGSQETQYFGPGTRLLVL.

This clone was seen more than once but under ten times. The chain links TRBV7-3 to TRBJ1-6; D is possibly TRBD1 (6 bases). Germline V gene lookup returns CDR1 SGHTA and CDR2 FQGTGA. The germline V and J ends were trimmed by 8 bases and 7 bases, with 12 bases remaining between them. This CDR3 comprises 13 residues. Here the CDR3 DNA reads TGTGCCAGCGGGGACAATACGAATTCACCCCTCCACTTT. This encodes CASGDNTNSPLHF.

This chain connects TRBV10-1 to TRBJ2-5; D unresolved. V dropped 0 bases and J dropped 0 bases, with 2 bases sitting between them. Looked up from germline, CDR1 is WNHNN and CDR2 is SYGVQD (reference sequence). This CDR3 has 13 amino acids. This CDR3 reads CASSESDQETQYF. CDR3 sequence (DNA): TGCGCCAGCAGTGAGTCCGACCAAGAGACCCAGTACTTC.

This chain links TRBV7-8 with TRBJ2-1, with 10 bases that match TRBD2. The CDR3 spans 15 residues. The V gene's germline CDR1 is SGHVS and CDR2 FQNEAQ. Trimming removed 1 base from V and 8 bases from J; junction bases left unmatched: 5. The CDR3 reads CASSLELAGTHEQFF. The CDR3 bases are TGTGCCAGCAGCTTAGAACTAGCGGGAACCCATGAGCAGTTCTTC.

The chain has TRBV29-1 and TRBJ2-5, with 7 bases that match TRBD1. The CDR3 consists of 12 residues. In germline, CDR1 is SQVTM, CDR2 ANQGSEA. The J segment lost 2 bases and the V segment lost 7 bases, leaving 4 bases of the junction unmatched. The CDR3 DNA follows: TGCAGCGGATTACAGGGGCAAGAGACCCAGTACTTC. Protein sequence: CSGLQGQETQYF.

The V call is TRBV21-1, the J call TRBJ2-7; TRBD1, the table's D call, was not compared with the DNA. TRBV21-1 is a pseudogene segment. The CDR3 loop spans 13 amino acids. The CDR3 spells CASRLDRSHEQYV. The CDR3, as DNA: TGTGCCAGCAGACTCGACAGGTCCCACGAGCAGTACGTC.

This chain connects TRBV30 to TRBJ1-1; D remains unclear. V was trimmed by 1 base and J by 0 bases, leaving 9 bases between them. Germline V gene data show CDR1 as GTSNPN and CDR2 as SVGIG (reference sequence). The CDR3 is made up of 14 amino acids. CDR3 loop: CAWSAVTVNTEAFF. The DNA for the CDR3 is TGTGCCTGGAGTGCCGTAACTGTGAACACTGAAGCTTTCTTT.

The rearrangement joins TRBV29-1 to TRBJ2-7; 8 bases map to TRBD1. Per the germline V gene, CDR1 is SQVTM and CDR2 is ANQGSEA. J lost 0 bases, V lost 6 bases, and 7 bases had no gene match. This CDR3 spans 14 amino acids. CDR3 amino acids: CSVRGTGRSYEQYV. The CDR3 DNA sequence: TGCAGCGTCCGGGGGACAGGCCGCTCCTACGAGCAGTACGTC.

The rearrangement uses TRBV27 and TRBJ1-1, with 9 bases identical to TRBD1. This CDR3 comprises 17 residues. V gave up 5 bases and J gave up 2 bases; unmatched junction bases: 12. Germline assignment: CDR1 MNHEY and CDR2 SMNVEV (reference sequence). The CDR3 DNA reads as TGTGCCAGCAGTCCCCTAATCTCGGACAGGGGCAACACTGAAGCTTTCTTT. It translates to CASSPLISDRGNTEAFF.

This clone is a singleton in its sample. The V and J genes are TRBV6-5 and TRBJ2-1; 9 nucleotides match TRBD1. From germline, CDR1 is MNHEY and CDR2 SVGAGI. The trim removed 10 bases at V and 6 bases at J, leaving 13 bases unmatched. This CDR3 has 15 residues. The CDR3 nucleotides read TGTGCCACCCAGACCGGGACAGGGACGAGCAATGAGCAGTTCTTC. Protein sequence: CATQTGTGTSNEQFF.

This clone has just one count. The sample contains more than one DNA sequence encoding this CDR3. The CDR3 bases are TGTGCCAGTAATGTGGGACAGGGGGCTAACGGGGAGCTGTTTTTT. Its translation: CASNVGQGANGELFF. The V and J genes are TRBV6-5 and TRBJ2-2, with 12 bases identical to TRBD1. CDR3 length: 15 amino acids. V lost 9 bases and J lost 7; bases outside the gene matches: 9. Germline V gives CDR1 MNHEY, CDR2 SVGAGI.